A single sample is the source of the 6 T cell receptor beta chains below, sequenced in a study of PD-1 blockade in mismatch repair-deficient tumors. The repertoire was sequenced with immunoSEQ multiplex PCR; TCRdb's copy has only in-frame clones and lacks some. In the table there are 56,000 or so clones, approximately 84% of which are singletons. The sequences come from peripheral blood, collected 20 weeks after starting pembrolizumab. These receptors all stem from an adult with mismatch repair-deficient cancer.

This sequence joins TRBV19 and TRBJ2-3; D unresolved. V lost 7 bases to trimming and J lost 8 bases, with 16 bases between them. Germline V gene data show CDR1 as LNHDA and CDR2 as SQIVND (reference sequence). The CDR3 runs 13 residues. CDR3 nucleotides: TGTGCCAGTACCGACCCCAACCTCGGTACGCAGTATTTT. Translated: CASTDPNLGTQYF. The full variable domain, in which reference TRBV19 and TRBJ2-3 provide the parts outside the CDR3, is DGGITQSPKYLFRKEGQNVTLSCEQNLNHDAMYWYRQDPGQGLRLIYYSQIVNDFQKGDIAEGYSVSREKKESFPLTVTSAQKNPTAFYLCASTDPNLGTQYFGPGTRLTVL.

J is TRBJ2-7 and V is TRBV29-1; maybe TRBD1 (5 bases). Deletions cut 7 bases from V and 1 base from J, with 14 bases between. Germline V gene data show CDR1 as SQVTM and CDR2 as ANQGSEA. The CDR3 is 13 residues long. This CDR3 reads CSARARASYEQYF. The CDR3 DNA reads TGCAGCGCCCGAGCCAGGGCGTCCTACGAGCAGTACTTC.

The chain joins TRBV6-1 to TRBJ2-5, with 10 bases fitting TRBD2. Germline V gene lookup returns CDR1 MNHNS and CDR2 SASEGT. This CDR3 spans 15 amino acids. With 8 bases clipped from V and 5 bases from J, the junction kept 11 bases outside the gene matches. The CDR3 coding sequence is TGTGCCAGCGTACGCCCCGGAGCGGGAGGGGAGACCCAGTACTTC. Its protein product is CASVRPGAGGETQYF.

The chain recombines TRBV19 with TRBJ1-2, with TRBD1 identical over 7 bases. CDR3 length: 17 amino acids. The trim removed 7 bases at V and 2 bases at J, leaving 16 bases unmatched. In germline, CDR1 is LNHDA, CDR2 SQIVND (reference sequence). The CDR3 sequence: CASTPLRTGAPNYGYTF. CDR3 bases: TGTGCCAGTACCCCACTCCGGACAGGTGCGCCCAACTATGGCTACACCTTC. The full variable domain, rest sourced from reference TRBV19 and TRBJ1-2, is DGGITQSPKYLFRKEGQNVTLSCEQNLNHDAMYWYRQDPGQGLRLIYYSQIVNDFQKGDIAEGYSVSREKKESFPLTVTSAQKNPTAFYLCASTPLRTGAPNYGYTFGSGTRLTVV.

CDR3 in amino acids: CASSPGTSNTEAFF. CDR3 nucleotides: TGTGCCAGCTCACCCGGGACTTCGAACACTGAAGCTTTCTTT. The V and J genes are TRBV18 and TRBJ1-1; TRBD1 is a possible D gene (5 bases). This CDR3 is 14 amino acids long. With 3 bases removed from V and 1 base from J, the gap between germline ends came to 9 bases. Germline lookup yields CDR1 KGHSH and CDR2 LQKENI.

Regarding this clone: The same CDR3 can be traced to other DNA sequences in this sample. The chain employs TRBV9 and TRBJ2-6; TRBD2 matches at 8 bases. The V gene's germline CDR1 is SGDLS and CDR2 YYNGEE. V lost 0 bases and J lost 0; bases outside the gene matches: 2. This CDR3 has 17 residues. The CDR3 DNA follows: TGTGCCAGCAGCGTAGCGAGCGGGAGCTCTGGGGCCAACGTCCTGACTTTC. It encodes CASSVASGSSGANVLTF.